This TCR beta chain was retrieved from a study of blood T cell repertoires in COVID-19. Study overall: Whether acute or convalescent, the COVID-19 samples came from the United States, Italy and Spain. PBMCs, B-cell-depleted T cells, or T cells were the source of the cDNA or gDNA that made up the material.

Symptom resolution, clearance, or two negative PCRs marked the recovered donors of Cohort 3. Methods used by the authors: Reference gene primer amplification in the assay estimated nucleated cell counts. Assay used: immunoSEQ multiplex PCR; TCRdb lists only in-frame clones, some missing. That table gives V, J and clone size, and the DNA gave D and trimming. The table lists 95,000 to 150,000 clones, around 84% of them singletons. The sequence was obtained from a woman aged 25 to 39 who had recovered from COVID-19. Sequences were obtained from PBMCs or T cells enriched from blood (not recorded which).

The CDR3 DNA reads as TGTGCCAGCTCACCAAACCGGGACTATTCCCGAGTAGATACGCAGTATTTT. Translation gives CASSPNRDYSRVDTQYF. The gene calls are TRBV18 and TRBJ2-3, with 7 bases that match TRBD2. Losses at the gene ends were 2 bases for V and 5 bases for J; bases not matched to a gene: 13. CDR3 length: 17 amino acids. The germline V gene has CDR1 KGHSH and CDR2 LQKENI.